The text below deals with one T cell receptor (beta chain). Clinical history reported by participants formed the basis on which cohorts were assigned. A COVID-19 case had been met by exposed participants during the 2 weeks before study entry. Some clones are missing from TCRdb's copy, which holds only in-frame ones; the method was immunoSEQ multiplex PCR. The table records about 140,000 clones, over 80% of them present only once. These data originate in a study of blood T cell repertoires in COVID-19. V was pared by 0 bases and J by 4 bases, with 9 bases between. CDR1 and CDR2 from the germline V gene are MGHRA and YSYEKL. CDR3 size: 14 residues.

The sample comprised PBMCs or T cells enriched from blood (not recorded which). V gene TRBV4-1 combines with J gene TRBJ2-5; D call uncertain. The receptor's source is a man aged 65 to 85 who had been exposed to COVID-19. In DNA, the CDR3 is TGCGCCAGCAGCCAAGATGGGCGTGTAGAGACCCAGTACTTC. Its protein is CASSQDGRVETQYF.